This TCR beta chain was identified during a study of T cell responses to AZD1222 COVID-19 vaccine. The V and J ends lost 6 bases and 9 bases respectively, with 15 bases between them. The germline CDR1 and CDR2 sequences are MDHEN and SYDVKM. The CDR3 is made up of 14 amino acids. In regard to this clone: What it binds is not known.

Sequencing used immunoSEQ multiplex PCR; TCRdb keeps in-frame clones, though not all of them. The sample includes more than 100,000 clones, roughly 88% seen only once; the top ten take roughly 6.2%. Findings and caveats of the study: Samples come after the peak T cell response, not at day 14. The sample set comprised mostly white British donors with more females, and clonal diversity was possibly underestimated.

The input for sequencing was peripheral blood, taken on day 0 of AZD1222 vaccination. This TCR was recovered from an adult in good health. This chain joins TRBV28 and TRBJ1-6; no definite D call. CDR3 nucleotide sequence: TGTGCCAGCAGCCCCTTCGCGGGGAGTTCACCCCTCCACTTT. It translates to CASSPFAGSSPLHF. Full variable domain (missing parts from reference TRBV28 and TRBJ1-6): DVKVTQSSRYLVKRTGEKVFLECVQDMDHENMFWYRQDPGLGLRLIYFSYDVKMKEKGDIPEGYSVSREKKERFSLILESASTNQTSMYLCASSPFAGSSPLHFGNGTRLTVT.